One and the same sample provided the 3 T cell receptor beta chains below, sequenced in a study of cytomegalovirus exposure and HLA in healthy donors. It was with 60 Vbeta and 13 Jbeta primers that the PCR ran. The data were produced by immunoSEQ multiplex PCR, yet TCRdb's version contains in-frame clones alone and is incomplete. The data hold around 170,000 clones, with around 80% observed a single time. Source material: PBMCs. These receptors all come from a woman in her thirties or forties in good health and CMV-seropositive.

The J gene is TRBJ1-1, the V gene TRBV29-1; the match to TRBD1 covers 7 bases. After removal of 7 bases from V and 5 bases from J, the junction contained 16 bases not matched to a gene. Looked up from germline, CDR1 is SQVTM and CDR2 is ANQGSEA. This CDR3 comprises 15 residues. CDR3 coding DNA: TGCAGCGCAGGCTTGACAGGGAAGGGAAAAACTGAAGCTTTCTTT. Translated, it gives CSAGLTGKGKTEAFF.

This clone has a count of ten or more. This chain joins TRBV6-5 and TRBJ1-1; D is undetermined. V lost 0 bases, J lost 0 bases, and 5 bases lay in between. This CDR3 has 14 amino acids. CDR1 and CDR2 (germline): MNHEY, SVGAGI. CDR3 bases: TGTGCCAGCAGTTACTCGCCAGTGAACACTGAAGCTTTCTTT. The encoded protein is CASSYSPVNTEAFF.

This clone appeared a few times. V gene TRBV5-1 combines with J gene TRBJ1-2; 10 nucleotides match TRBD1. This CDR3 comprises 15 residues. Germline-derived CDR1 and CDR2 are SGHRS and YFSETQ. V lost 0 bases, J lost 1 base, and 0 bases stayed unmatched. CDR3 amino acids: CASSLGDRGNYGYTF. The CDR3 DNA reads TGCGCCAGCAGCTTGGGGGACAGGGGTAACTATGGCTACACCTTC.